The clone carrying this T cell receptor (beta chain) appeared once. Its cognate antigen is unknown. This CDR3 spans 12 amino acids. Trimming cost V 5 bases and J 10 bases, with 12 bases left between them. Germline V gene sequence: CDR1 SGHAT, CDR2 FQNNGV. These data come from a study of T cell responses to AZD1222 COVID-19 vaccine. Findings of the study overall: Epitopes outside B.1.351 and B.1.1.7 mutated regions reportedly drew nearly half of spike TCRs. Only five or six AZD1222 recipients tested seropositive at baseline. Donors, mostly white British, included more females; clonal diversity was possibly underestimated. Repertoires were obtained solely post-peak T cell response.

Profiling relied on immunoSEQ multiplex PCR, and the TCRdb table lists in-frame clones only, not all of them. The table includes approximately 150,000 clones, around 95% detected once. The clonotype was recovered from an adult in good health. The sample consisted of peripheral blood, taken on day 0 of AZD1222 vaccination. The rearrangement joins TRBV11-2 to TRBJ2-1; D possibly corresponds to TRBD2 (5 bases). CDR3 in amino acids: CASSPGVGEQFF. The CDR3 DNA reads TGTGCCAGCAGCCCCGGGGTCGGGGAGCAGTTCTTC.